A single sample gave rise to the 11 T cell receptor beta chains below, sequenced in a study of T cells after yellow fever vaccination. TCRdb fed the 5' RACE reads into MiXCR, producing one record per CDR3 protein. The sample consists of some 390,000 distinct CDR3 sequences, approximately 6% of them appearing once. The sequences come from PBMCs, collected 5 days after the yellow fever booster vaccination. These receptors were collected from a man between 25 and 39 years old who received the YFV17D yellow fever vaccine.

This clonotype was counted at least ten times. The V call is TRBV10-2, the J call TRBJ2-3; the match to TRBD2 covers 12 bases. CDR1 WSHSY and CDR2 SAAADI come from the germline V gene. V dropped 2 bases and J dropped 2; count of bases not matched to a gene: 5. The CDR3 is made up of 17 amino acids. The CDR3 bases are TGCGCCAGCAGTGAGGCTAGCGGGAGGGAGGCCACAGATACGCAGTATTTT. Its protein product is CASSEASGREATDTQYF.

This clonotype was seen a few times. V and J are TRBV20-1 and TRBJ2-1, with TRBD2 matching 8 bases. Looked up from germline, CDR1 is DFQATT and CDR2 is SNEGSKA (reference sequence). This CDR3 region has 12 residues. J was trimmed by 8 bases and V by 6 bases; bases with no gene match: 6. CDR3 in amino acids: CSAPGLVDEQFF. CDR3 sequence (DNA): TGCAGTGCCCCGGGACTAGTCGATGAGCAGTTCTTC.

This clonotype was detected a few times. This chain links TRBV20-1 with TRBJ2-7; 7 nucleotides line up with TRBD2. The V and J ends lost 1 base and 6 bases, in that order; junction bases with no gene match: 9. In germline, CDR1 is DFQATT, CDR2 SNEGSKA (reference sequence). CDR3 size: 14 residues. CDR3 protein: CSARGGGPLTEQYF. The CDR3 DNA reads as TGCAGTGCTAGAGGGGGGGGACCCTTGACCGAGCAGTACTTC.

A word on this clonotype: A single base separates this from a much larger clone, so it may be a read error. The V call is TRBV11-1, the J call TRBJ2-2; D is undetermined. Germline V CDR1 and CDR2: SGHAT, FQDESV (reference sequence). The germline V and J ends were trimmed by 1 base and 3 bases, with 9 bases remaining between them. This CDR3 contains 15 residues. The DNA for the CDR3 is TGTGCCAGCAGCTTAGACGTCCTACACACCGGGGAGCTGTTTTTT. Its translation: CASSLDVLHTGELFF.

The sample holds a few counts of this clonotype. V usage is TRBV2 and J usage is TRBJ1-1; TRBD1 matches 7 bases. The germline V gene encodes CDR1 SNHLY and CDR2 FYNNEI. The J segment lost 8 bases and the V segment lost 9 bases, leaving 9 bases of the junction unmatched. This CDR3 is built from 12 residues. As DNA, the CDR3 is TGTGCCAGGCCGGGACAGCGCAGGGAAGCTTTCTTT. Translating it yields CARPGQRREAFF.

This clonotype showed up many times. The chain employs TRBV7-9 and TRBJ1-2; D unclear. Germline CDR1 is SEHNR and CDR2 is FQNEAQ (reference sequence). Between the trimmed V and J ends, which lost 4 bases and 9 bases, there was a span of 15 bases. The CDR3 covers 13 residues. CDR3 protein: CASSSGQLIRYTF. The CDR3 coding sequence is TGTGCCAGCAGCTCGGGTCAGCTTATCCGCTACACCTTC.

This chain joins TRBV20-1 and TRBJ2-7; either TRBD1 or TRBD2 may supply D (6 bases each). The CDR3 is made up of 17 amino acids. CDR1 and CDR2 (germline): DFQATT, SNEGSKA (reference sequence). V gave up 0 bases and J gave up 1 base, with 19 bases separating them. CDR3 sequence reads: CSARDRIGGLGSYEQYF. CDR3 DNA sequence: TGCAGTGCTAGAGATCGAATTGGGGGGCTTGGTTCCTACGAGCAGTACTTC.

The CDR3 sequence: CASGEGRWSNQPQHF. In DNA, the CDR3 is TGTGCCTCCGGGGAGGGGCGCTGGAGCAATCAGCCCCAGCATTTT. The rearrangement links TRBV19 to TRBJ1-5; a weak D match, TRBD1 (5 bases). Looked up from germline, CDR1 is LNHDA and CDR2 is SQIVND (reference sequence). V was clipped by 11 bases and J by 1 base, with 18 bases between them. The CDR3 spans 15 residues.

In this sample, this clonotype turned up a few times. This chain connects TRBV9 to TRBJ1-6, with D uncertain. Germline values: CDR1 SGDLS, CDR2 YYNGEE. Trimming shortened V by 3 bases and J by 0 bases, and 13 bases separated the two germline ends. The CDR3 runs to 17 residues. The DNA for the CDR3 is TGTGCCAGCAGCGGTGGACTACAGAGCTCCTATAATTCACCCCTCCACTTT. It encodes CASSGGLQSSYNSPLHF. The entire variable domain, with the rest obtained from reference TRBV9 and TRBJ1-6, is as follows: DSGVTQTPKHLITATGQRVTLRCSPRSGDLSVYWYQQSLDQGLQFLIQYYNGEERAKGNILERFSAQQFPDLHSELNLSSLELGDSALYFCASSGGLQSSYNSPLHFGNGTRLTVT.

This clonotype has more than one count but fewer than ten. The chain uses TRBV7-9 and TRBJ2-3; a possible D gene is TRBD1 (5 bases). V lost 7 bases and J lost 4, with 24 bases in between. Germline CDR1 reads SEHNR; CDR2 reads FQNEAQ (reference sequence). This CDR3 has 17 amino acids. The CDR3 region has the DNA TGTGCCAGCATTAAGAACTCGATTCAGGGTGGAGCAGATACGCAGTATTTT. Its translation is CASIKNSIQGGADTQYF. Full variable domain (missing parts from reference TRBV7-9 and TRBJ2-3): DTGVSQNPRHKITKRGQNVTFRCDPISEHNRLYWYRQTLGQGPEFLTYFQNEAQLEKSRLLSDRFSAERPKGSFSTLEIQRTEQGDSAMYLCASIKNSIQGGADTQYFGPGTRLTVL.

CDR3 residues: CASSQWVLAEAFF. The CDR3, as DNA: TGTGCCAGCAGCCAATGGGTGTTGGCTGAAGCTTTCTTT. The gene calls are TRBV3-1 and TRBJ1-1; D ambiguous. Per germline, CDR1 LGHDT and CDR2 YNNKEL (reference sequence). The CDR3 has 13 amino acids. Trimming left V 2 bases short and J 6 bases short, with 10 bases between.